This TCR beta chain appears in the sequencing data of a study of monozygotic twins with inflammatory bowel disease. Template switching incorporated UMIs with a 6-nucleotide sample barcode. Each CDR3 protein gets one entry in TCRdb, which reprocessed the 5' RACE reads and gives no DNA. The sample data list 140,000 to 150,000 distinct CDR3 sequences. Study-wide results and limits: Different T cell subtypes could not be distinguished.

As for this clonotype: Its specificity is not known.

Sequenced: blood. This receptor was taken from a human donor with ulcerative colitis or Crohn's disease, or a healthy co-twin of an affected twin (not recorded which).

This CDR3 reads CASSLDPPRTGSRQYF. This chain links TRBV5-1 with TRBJ2-7; with no DNA, the TCRdb D assignment of TRBD1 cannot be verified. Germline loops: CDR1 SGHRS, CDR2 YFSETQ. CDR3 size: 16 residues. Complete variable domain (other parts from reference TRBV5-1 and TRBJ2-7): KAGVTQTPRYLIKTRGQQVTLSCSPISGHRSVSWYQQTPGQGLQFLFEYFSETQRNKGNFPGRFSGRQFSNSRSEMNVSTLELGDSALYLCASSLDPPRTGSRQYFGPGTRLTVT.